This T cell receptor beta chain appears in the sequencing data of a study of blood T cell repertoires in COVID-19. CDR3 length: 18 amino acids. The trim removed 0 bases at V and 8 bases at J, leaving 13 bases unmatched. The method was immunoSEQ multiplex PCR; TCRdb's version includes in-frame clones alone and lacks a portion of them. The sample has approximately 130,000 clones; 80% to 85% are singletons. Material for sequencing was PBMCs or T cells enriched from blood (not recorded which). V and J are TRBV23-1 and TRBJ1-5, with TRBD1 identical over 10 bases. TRBV23-1 is noted as an ORF with a role that remains uncertain. The receptor was isolated from a man aged 30 to 45 who had recovered from COVID-19. Here the CDR3 reads CASSQSSRTGGNKEPQHF. The CDR3 DNA reads TGCGCCAGCAGTCAATCGAGTAGGACAGGGGGTAATAAGGAGCCCCAGCATTTT.